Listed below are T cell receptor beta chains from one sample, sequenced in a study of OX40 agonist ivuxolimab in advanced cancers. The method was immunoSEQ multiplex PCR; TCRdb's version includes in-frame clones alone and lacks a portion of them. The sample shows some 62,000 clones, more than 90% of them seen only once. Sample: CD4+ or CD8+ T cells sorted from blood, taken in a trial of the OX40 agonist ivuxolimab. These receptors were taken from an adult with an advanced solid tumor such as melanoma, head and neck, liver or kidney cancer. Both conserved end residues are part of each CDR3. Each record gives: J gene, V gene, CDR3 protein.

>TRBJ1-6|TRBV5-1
CASSLEGRDHNSPLHF
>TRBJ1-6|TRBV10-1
CASSESGVGPLHF
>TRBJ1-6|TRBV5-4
CASGESSYNSPLHF
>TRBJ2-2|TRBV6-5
CASSYGGLAGGELFF
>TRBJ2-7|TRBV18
CASSPLGTSGISYEQYF
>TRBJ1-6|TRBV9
CASSVEGRTALPFNSPLHF
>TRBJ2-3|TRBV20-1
CSAFKIDTQYF
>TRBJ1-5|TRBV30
CAWSVGDRGSNQPQHF
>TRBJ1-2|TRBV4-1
CASSQVSSNYGYTF
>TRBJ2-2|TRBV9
CASNRGAGNTGELFF
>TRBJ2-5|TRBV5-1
CASREWGETQYF
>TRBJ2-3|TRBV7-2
CASSPALATQYF
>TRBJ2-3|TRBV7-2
CASSLGYRTDTQYF
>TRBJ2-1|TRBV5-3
CARSRDRTSYNEQFF
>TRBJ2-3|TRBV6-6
CASSYGLAGGSDTQYF
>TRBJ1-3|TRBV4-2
CASSQNQGAGAGNTIYF
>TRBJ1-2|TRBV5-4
CASSSDRGYGYTF
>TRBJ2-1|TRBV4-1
CASSQAPADLAYEQFF
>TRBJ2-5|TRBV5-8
CASSRGDSGRETQYF
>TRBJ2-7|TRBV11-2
CASRKRDNSYEQYF
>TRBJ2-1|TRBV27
CASRRGGDNEQFF
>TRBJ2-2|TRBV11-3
CASSLYGGSTGELFF
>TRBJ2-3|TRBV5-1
CASSLEGKAADTQYF
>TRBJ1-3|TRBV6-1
CASSEAPGVVTGNTIYF
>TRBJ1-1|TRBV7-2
CASSWDRGTEAFF
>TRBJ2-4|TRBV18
CASPPRTSGSTKNIQYF
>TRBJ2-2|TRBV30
CAWSVAGELFF
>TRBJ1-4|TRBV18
CASSPGSVTGGEEKLFF
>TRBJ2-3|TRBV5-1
CASSLAGAQDTQYF
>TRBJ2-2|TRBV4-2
CASSQEGWATSNTGELFF
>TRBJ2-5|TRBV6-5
CASSYSLGETQYF
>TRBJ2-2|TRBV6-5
CASSYEGVNTGELFF
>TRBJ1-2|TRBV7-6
CASSSVGGSGYTF
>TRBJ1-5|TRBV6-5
CASSGLTYQPQHF
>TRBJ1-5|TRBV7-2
CASSYGRNQPQHF
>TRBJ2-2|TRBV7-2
CASSYRGAGELFF
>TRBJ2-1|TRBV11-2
CASSLGTSGSHEQFF
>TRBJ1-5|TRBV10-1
CANHDSNQPQHF
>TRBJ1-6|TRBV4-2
CASSLEFGQGKDSPLHF
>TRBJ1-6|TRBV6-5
CASSDLDNSPLHF
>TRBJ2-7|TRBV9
CASSASSFDEQYF
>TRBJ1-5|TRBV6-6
CASRRRDGLINQPQHF
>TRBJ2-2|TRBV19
CASSLLPAPGELFF
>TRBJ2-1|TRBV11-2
CASSPLANNNEQFF
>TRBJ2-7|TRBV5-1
CASSPGQGATYEQYF
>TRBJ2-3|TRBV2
CASSELAGGADTQYF
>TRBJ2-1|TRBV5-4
CASSPGRTGQNNEQFF
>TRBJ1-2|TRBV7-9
CASSYGQDRNYGYTF
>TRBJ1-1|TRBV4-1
CASRHLDRAEAFF
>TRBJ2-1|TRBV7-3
CASSPGPNNEQFF
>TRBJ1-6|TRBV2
CASRAGSSYNSPLHF
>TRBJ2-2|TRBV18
CASSPGQNTGELFF
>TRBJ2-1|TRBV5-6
CASSFTGGGNEQFF
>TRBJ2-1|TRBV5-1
CASSPQVTQGEQFF
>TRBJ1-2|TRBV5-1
CASSSGDDYGYTF